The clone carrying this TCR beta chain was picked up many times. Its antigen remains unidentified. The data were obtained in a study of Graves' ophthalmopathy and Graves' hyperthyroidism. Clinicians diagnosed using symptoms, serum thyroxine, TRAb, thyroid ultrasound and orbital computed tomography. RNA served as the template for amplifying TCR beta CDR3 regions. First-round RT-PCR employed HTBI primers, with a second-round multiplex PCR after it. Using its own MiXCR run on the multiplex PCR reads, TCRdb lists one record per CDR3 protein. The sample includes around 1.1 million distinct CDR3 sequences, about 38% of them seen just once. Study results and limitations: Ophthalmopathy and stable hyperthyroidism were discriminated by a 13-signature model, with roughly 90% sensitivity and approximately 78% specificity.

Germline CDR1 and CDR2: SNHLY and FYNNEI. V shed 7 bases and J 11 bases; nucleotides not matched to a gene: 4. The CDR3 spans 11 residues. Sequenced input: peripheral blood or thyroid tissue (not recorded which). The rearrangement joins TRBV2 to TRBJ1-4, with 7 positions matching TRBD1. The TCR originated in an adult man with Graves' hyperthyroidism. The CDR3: CASMRGQKLFF. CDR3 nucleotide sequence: TGTGCCAGCATGAGGGGACAGAAACTGTTTTTT.